Listed below are T cell receptor beta chains from one sample, sequenced in a study of T cells in Graves' hyperthyroidism and ophthalmopathy. TCRdb reprocessed the multiplex PCR reads with MiXCR, giving one entry per CDR3 protein. Among approximately 600,000 distinct CDR3 sequences, less than 25% were seen once, and the ten largest hold roughly a third. Material: blood. These receptors were taken from a man aged 25 to 40 with Graves' ophthalmopathy. CDR3s include the opening cysteine and the closing phenylalanine or tryptophan. D genes are given only for firm matches. Expanded clones are given a class, and other clones once, few, many or no size at all.

j_call d_call clone_size v_call cdr3_aa cdr3_nt
TRBJ2-1 TRBD2 - TRBV6-8 CASSYVTGGPQIEQFF TGTGCCAGCAGTTACGTTACGGGAGGGCCCCAAATCGAGCAGTTCTTC
TRBJ2-7 TRBD2 many TRBV30 CAWSVPTSWGGSRGEQYF TGTGCCTGGAGTGTCCCGACCTCCTGGGGAGGGTCTCGGGGGGAGCAGTACTTC
TRBJ2-2 - few TRBV28 CASSLFGGVDNTGELFF TGTGCCAGCAGTTTATTCGGGGGTGTGGACAACACCGGGGAGCTGTTTTTT
TRBJ2-7 TRBD1 - TRBV12-3/TRBV12-4 CATSDRKYEQYF TGTGCCACCTCGGACAGGAAATACGAGCAGTACTTC
TRBJ1-2 - - TRBV20-1 CSAREPGRGARGYTF TGCAGTGCTAGAGAGCCGGGACGGGGGGCGAGAGGCTACACCTTC
TRBJ1-5 TRBD1 few TRBV6-2/TRBV6-3 CASSYGVDRGQNQPQHF TGTGCCAGCAGTTACGGAGTCGACAGGGGGCAGAATCAGCCCCAGCATTTT
TRBJ2-5 - once TRBV27 CASRSVGAKVAGETQYF TGTGCCAGTAGGTCCGTCGGGGCAAAGGTCGCGGGGGAGACCCAGTACTTC
TRBJ2-7 - many TRBV2 CASSATGLNYEQYF TGTGCCAGCAGTGCGACAGGATTGAACTACGAGCAGTACTTC
TRBJ2-5 - few TRBV6-1 CASSEMWGETQYF TGTGCCAGCAGTGAAATGTGGGGAGAGACCCAGTACTTC
TRBJ2-1 - few TRBV20-1 CSATRDGFYNEQFF TGCAGTGCTACCCGGGACGGGTTTTACAATGAGCAGTTCTTC
TRBJ2-7 - many TRBV20-1 CSARSNQDYEQYF TGCAGTGCCCGCTCTAATCAGGACTACGAGCAGTACTTC
TRBJ1-5 - many TRBV2 CASSEGEYQPQHF TGTGCCAGCAGTGAGGGGGAGTATCAGCCCCAGCATTTT
TRBJ2-7 TRBD2 - TRBV28 CASVPAGTSGRGAYEQYF TGTGCCAGCGTACCGGCCGGGACTAGCGGGAGGGGGGCCTACGAGCAGTACTTC
TRBJ2-7 - many TRBV20-1 CSASIVNEQYF TGCAGTGCCAGTATAGTTAACGAGCAGTACTTC
TRBJ1-3 - - TRBV11-2 CASRVLANTIYF TGTGCCAGCAGGGTTTTAGCGAACACCATATATTTT
TRBJ2-2 - - TRBV19 CATTRTLEWNAGELFF TGTGCCACCACACGGACCCTGGAGTGGAACGCCGGGGAGCTGTTTTTT
TRBJ2-7 - many TRBV5-1 CASSLSRGVGSYEQYF TGCGCCAGCAGCTTGAGTAGGGGGGTCGGCTCCTACGAGCAGTACTTC
TRBJ2-7 - - TRBV27 CASSFSPTRSSYEQYF TGTGCCAGCAGTTTCTCCCCGACAAGAAGCTCCTACGAGCAGTACTTC
TRBJ1-1 - - TRBV12-3/TRBV12-4 CASSSSGEGAFF TGTGCCAGCAGTTCGTCGGGGGAGGGAGCTTTCTTT
TRBJ1-6 - few TRBV30 CAWSGPVSVPNSPLHF TGTGCCTGGAGTGGACCTGTGAGCGTTCCTAATTCACCCCTCCACTTT
TRBJ1-3 - - TRBV3-1 CASSRNPTGLRGNTIYF TGTGCCAGCAGCCGAAACCCCACAGGGTTAAGGGGAAACACCATATATTTT
TRBJ1-1 TRBD1 - TRBV20-1 CSASRGRNTEAFF TGCAGTGCTAGTAGGGGGCGGAACACTGAAGCTTTCTTT
TRBJ2-7 TRBD2 few TRBV6-4 CAGTGTSGNEGSGEQYF TGTGCCGGGACCGGGACTAGCGGGAACGAGGGAAGCGGGGAGCAGTACTTC
TRBJ2-7 TRBD1 - TRBV11-2 CASRDGQGAYEQYF TGTGCCAGCAGGGACGGACAGGGCGCCTACGAGCAGTACTTC
TRBJ1-2 - many TRBV11-2 CASSLDPIRGSNYGYTF TGTGCCAGCAGCTTAGATCCCATAAGAGGATCGAACTATGGCTACACCTTC
TRBJ1-1 - many TRBV28 CASSFPGALPTEAFF TGTGCCAGCAGTTTCCCAGGGGCGCTTCCGACTGAAGCTTTCTTT
TRBJ1-1 - many TRBV2 CAIQNGGKNTEAFF TGTGCCATCCAGAACGGGGGGAAAAACACTGAAGCTTTCTTT
TRBJ1-1 - - TRBV2 CASSATGLGTEVFF TGTGCCAGCAGTGCAACAGGGCTGGGCACTGAAGTTTTCTTT
TRBJ1-5 - - TRBV6-1 CASQRYSNQPQHF TGTGCCTCCCAGAGGTATAGCAATCAGCCCCAGCATTTT
TRBJ2-1 - few TRBV14 CASSQDWIGNEQFF TGTGCCAGCAGCCAAGATTGGATTGGCAATGAGCAGTTCTTC
TRBJ2-1 TRBD2 - TRBV4-2 CASRSVASGNNEQFF TGTGCCAGCAGAAGTGTCGCTAGCGGAAACAATGAGCAGTTCTTC
TRBJ2-3 - few TRBV20-1 CSARGDLDTQYF TGCAGTGCTAGAGGGGACCTGGATACGCAGTATTTT
TRBJ2-5 - many TRBV7-2 CASSLSEGAETQYF TGTGCCAGCAGCTTATCGGAGGGGGCAGAGACCCAGTACTTC
TRBJ2-7 TRBD1 many TRBV7-2 CASSARDRRYEQYF TGTGCCAGCAGCGCGCGGGACAGGAGATACGAGCAGTACTTC
TRBJ2-3 TRBD2 - TRBV20-1 CSAPPSGSVTDTQYF TGCAGTGCCCCGCCTAGCGGGAGTGTTACAGATACGCAGTATTTT
TRBJ1-5 TRBD1 - TRBV4-1 CASSQELFQVRGNQPQHF TGCGCCAGCAGCCAAGAATTGTTCCAGGTCAGGGGGAATCAGCCCCAGCATTTT
TRBJ2-2 - many TRBV30 CAWTEGGVVTGELFF TGTGCCTGGACTGAGGGCGGGGTGGTCACCGGGGAGCTGTTTTTT
TRBJ1-4 - - TRBV5-1 CASGGGSLNEKLFF TGCGCCAGCGGGGGAGGTAGTCTTAATGAAAAACTGTTTTTT
TRBJ2-2 TRBD2 few TRBV27 CASRGGAQSGELFF TGTGCCAGCCGGGGGGGCGCCCAATCAGGGGAGCTGTTTTTT
TRBJ2-7 TRBD2 few TRBV27 CASSGDYSYEQYF TGTGCCAGCAGTGGGGACTACTCATACGAGCAGTACTTC
TRBJ1-1 TRBD1 - TRBV14 CASSQAQGGTEAFF TGTGCCAGCAGCCAAGCACAGGGGGGCACTGAAGCTTTCTTT
TRBJ1-2 - many TRBV6-6 CASSYSRGRGYTF TGTGCCAGCAGTTACTCGAGGGGACGGGGCTACACCTTC
TRBJ2-5 TRBD1 - TRBV6-1 CASRTKGQPSQETQYF TGTGCCAGCAGAACTAAGGGACAGCCTTCCCAAGAGACCCAGTACTTC
TRBJ2-7 TRBD2 - TRBV20-1 CSARERTSPAYEQYF TGCAGTGCTAGAGAGAGGACTAGCCCAGCCTACGAGCAGTACTTC
TRBJ1-2 TRBD1 few TRBV7-2 CASSWGDRVGGYTF TGTGCCAGCAGTTGGGGGGACAGGGTGGGGGGCTACACCTTC
TRBJ2-7 - - TRBV20-1 CSARVEGAYEQYF TGCAGTGCTAGAGTTGAGGGGGCCTACGAGCAGTACTTC